This TCR beta chain was recovered during a study of cytomegalovirus exposure and HLA in healthy donors. Here immunoSEQ multiplex PCR was the method, and the copy in TCRdb shows in-frame clones only, minus some. The sample lists about 160,000 clones, around four fifths occurring once. CDR3 length: 13 residues. V shed 4 bases and J 4 bases; nucleotides not matched to a gene: 3. Germline CDR1 MNHNS, CDR2 SASEGT. Study findings and constraints: A list of 150 or so TCR beta chains associated with cytomegalovirus was given. Three chains tied to CMV proved CMV antigen-specific in vitro. Rare TCR sequences dominated, though some public TCRs recurred in many donors.

The sample holds one count of this clone. Its antigen is still unknown. The sequencing input was PBMCs. The TCR originated in a young man in good health and CMV-seropositive. This chain links TRBV6-1 with TRBJ1-2; the match to TRBD1 covers 7 bases. DNA for the CDR3: TGTGCCAGCAGTGTGGGACAGTCCTATGGCTACACCTTC. It specifies CASSVGQSYGYTF.